These 5 T cell receptor beta chains came from one sample sequenced in a study of blood T cell repertoires in COVID-19. Sequenced by immunoSEQ multiplex PCR; TCRdb stores in-frame clones only, minus some. The table shows around 330,000 clones, with 85% occurring only once. The specimen was PBMCs or T cells enriched from blood (not recorded which). The receptors derive from a woman under 40 who had been exposed to COVID-19.

The genes are TRBV6-5 and TRBJ2-5; TRBD2 matches at 7 bases. Unmatched junction bases numbered 5, after V lost 6 bases and J lost 4 bases. In germline, CDR1 is MNHEY, CDR2 SVGAGI. There are 13 residues in the CDR3. Here the CDR3 reads CASRGDYRETQYF. DNA for the CDR3: TGTGCCAGCAGAGGGGACTATCGAGAGACCCAGTACTTC.

The chain joins TRBV19 to TRBJ1-2; no definite D call. The CDR3 spans 13 residues. Deletions cut 7 bases from V and 4 bases from J, with 13 bases between. Germline V gene data show CDR1 as LNHDA and CDR2 as SQIVND (reference sequence). The CDR3 nucleotides read TGTGCCAGTACGAGGAGGGAAGGCTATGGCTACACCTTC. It yields the protein CASTRREGYGYTF.

The gene calls are TRBV9 and TRBJ2-7, with 8 bases aligning to TRBD2. Germline-derived CDR1 and CDR2 are SGDLS and YYNGEE. The CDR3 consists of 13 residues. The V segment lost 0 bases and the J segment 5 bases; nucleotides outside the gene matches: 1. Written as DNA, the CDR3 is TGTGCCAGCAGCGTAGGGACTAGCAACGAGCAGTACTTC. It codes for CASSVGTSNEQYF.

This clone came up a few times. V gene TRBV6-1 combines with J gene TRBJ1-6; possible D gene TRBD1, 5 bases. This CDR3 is built from 16 residues. The V gene's germline CDR1 is MNHNS and CDR2 SASEGT. Trimming took off 2 bases at V and 12 bases at J, with 20 bases between the two ends. CDR3 in amino acids: CASSEKGFGLLEPLHF. In DNA form, the CDR3 reads TGTGCCAGCAGTGAAAAGGGGTTCGGATTGCTCGAACCCCTCCACTTT.

The rearrangement joins TRBV28 to TRBJ1-5; D not resolved. CDR1 and CDR2 from the germline V gene are MDHEN and SYDVKM. V lost 6 bases to trimming and J lost 9 bases, with 9 bases between them. The CDR3 contains 11 residues. The CDR3 DNA is TGTGCCAGCAGACTCCTAGGGCCCCAGCATTTT. Translated, it gives CASRLLGPQHF. The full variable domain, completed using reference TRBV28 and TRBJ1-5, is DVKVTQSSRYLVKRTGEKVFLECVQDMDHENMFWYRQDPGLGLRLIYFSYDVKMKEKGDIPEGYSVSREKKERFSLILESASTNQTSMYLCASRLLGPQHFGDGTRLSIL.